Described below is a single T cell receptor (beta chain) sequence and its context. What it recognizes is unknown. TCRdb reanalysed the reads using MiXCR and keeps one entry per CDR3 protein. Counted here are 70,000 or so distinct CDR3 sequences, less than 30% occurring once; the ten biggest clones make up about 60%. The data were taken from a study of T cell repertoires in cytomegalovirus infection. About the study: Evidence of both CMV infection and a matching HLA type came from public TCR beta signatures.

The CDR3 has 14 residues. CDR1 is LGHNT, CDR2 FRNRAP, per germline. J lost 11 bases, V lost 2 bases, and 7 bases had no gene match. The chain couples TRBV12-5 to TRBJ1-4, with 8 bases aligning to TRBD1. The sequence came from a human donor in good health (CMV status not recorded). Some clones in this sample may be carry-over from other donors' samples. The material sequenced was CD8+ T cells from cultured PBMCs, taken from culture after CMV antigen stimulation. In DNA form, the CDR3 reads TGTGCTAGTGGTTTGTCCTCAGACAGGGGTAAACTGTTTTTT. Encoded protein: CASGLSSDRGKLFF.